The 12 T cell receptor beta chains reported below all come from one sample, sequenced in a study of T cells in Graves' hyperthyroidism and ophthalmopathy. Authors of the study amplified TCR beta CDR3 regions from RNA transcripts. An initial round of RT-PCR targeting the TCR CDR3 relied on the HTBI primer set. A single record per CDR3 protein comes from TCRdb applying MiXCR to the multiplex PCR reads. The table lists approximately 150,000 distinct CDR3 sequences, just under 9.5% of them singletons, with around 20% in the top ten. The sequenced sample consisted of blood. These receptors were taken from a woman aged 18 to 35 with Graves' hyperthyroidism that later progressed to Graves' ophthalmopathy.

This clonotype was seen many times. This chain uses TRBV7-8 with TRBJ2-7; TRBD1 agrees at 7 bases. Germline CDR1 and CDR2: SGHVS and FQNEAQ. CDR3 length equals 14 residues. The V and J ends lost 5 bases and 4 bases, in that order; junction bases with no gene match: 8. The CDR3 is CASSPWTGPYEQYF. CDR3 bases: TGTGCCAGCAGCCCGTGGACAGGACCTTACGAGCAGTACTTC. Filled out from reference TRBV7-8 and TRBJ2-7, the complete variable domain reads GAGVSQSPRYKVAKRGQDVALRCDPISGHVSLFWYQQALGQGPEFLTYFQNEAQLDKSGLPSDRFFAERPEGSVSTLKIQRTQQEDSAVYLCASSPWTGPYEQYFGPGTRLTVT.

The V call is TRBV4-1, the J call TRBJ2-7, with unresolved D. The V end lost 0 bases, the J end lost 5 bases, and 5 bases lay between the germline ends. The CDR3 loop spans 12 amino acids. Germline CDR1 is MGHRA and CDR2 is YSYEKL. Written as DNA, the CDR3 is TGCGCCAGCAGCCAAGATCTCGACGAGCAGTACTTC. Translating it yields CASSQDLDEQYF.

This clonotype has ten or more counts. The rearrangement links TRBV11-2 to TRBJ2-7, with D unresolved. V gave up 3 bases and J gave up 2 bases, with 5 bases separating them. In germline, CDR1 is SGHAT, CDR2 FQNNGV. This CDR3 has 12 amino acids. For the CDR3, the DNA is TGTGCCAGCAGCTTTGGACCCTACGAGCAGTACTTC. Translating it yields CASSFGPYEQYF.

At least ten counts were recorded for this clonotype. The chain employs TRBV3-1 and TRBJ1-1, with D unresolved. The V and J ends lost 4 bases and 6 bases respectively, with 12 bases between them. Germline V lookup: CDR1 LGHDT, CDR2 YNNKEL (reference sequence). The CDR3 totals 13 residues. The CDR3 nucleotides are TGTGCCAGCAGCCTTTCGATGGGAGCTGAAGCTTTCTTT. Translating gives CASSLSMGAEAFF. Combining the CDR3 with reference TRBV3-1 and TRBJ1-1 gives the whole variable domain DTAVSQTPKYLVTQMGNDKSIKCEQNLGHDTMYWYKQDSKKFLKIMFSYNNKELIINETVPNRFSPKSPDKAHLNLHINSLELGDSAVYFCASSLSMGAEAFFGQGTRLTVV.

This clonotype was counted at least ten times. The V gene is TRBV20-1, the J gene TRBJ2-1; 10 bases fit TRBD2. This CDR3 region has 15 residues. The germline gives CDR1 DFQATT, CDR2 SNEGSKA (reference sequence). V lost 1 base and J lost 4; bases outside the gene matches: 4. CDR3 sequence reads: CSARVPSGGYNEQFF. DNA for the CDR3: TGCAGTGCTAGAGTGCCTAGCGGGGGTTACAATGAGCAGTTCTTC.

This clonotype was seen repeatedly, ten times or more. The chain joins TRBV20-1 to TRBJ2-5; TRBD2 aligns across 13 bases. Germline V gene data show CDR1 as DFQATT and CDR2 as SNEGSKA (reference sequence). The V gene end was trimmed by 1 base and the J gene end by 1 base; junction bases not matched to a gene: 12. This CDR3 spans 19 amino acids. The DNA for the CDR3 is TGCAGTGCTAGAGGGACTAGCGGGAGATTAGGGGGGGGCCAAGAGACCCAGTACTTC. Amino acid sequence: CSARGTSGRLGGGQETQYF.

This clonotype was seen many times. This chain links TRBV6-1 with TRBJ1-5, with 11 bases fitting TRBD1. The CDR3 runs 16 residues. With V trimmed by 5 bases and J by 5 bases, 8 bases remained unmatched. The V gene's germline CDR1 is MNHNS and CDR2 SASEGT. The CDR3 nucleotides are TGTGCCAGCAGTCCCGGGACAGGGGGGGGTTATCAGCCCCAGCATTTT. This gives the protein CASSPGTGGGYQPQHF.

The gene calls are TRBV4-1 and TRBJ2-4; TRBD2 matches at 7 bases. The CDR3 sequence is 16 residues long. Germline CDR1 and CDR2: MGHRA and YSYEKL. Unmatched junction bases numbered 9, after V lost 3 bases and J lost 4 bases. The CDR3 DNA is TGCGCCAGCAGCCAGAGTCAAGCGGGGAATAAAAACATTCAGTACTTC. This sequence encodes CASSQSQAGNKNIQYF.

This clonotype was detected many times. The CDR3 nucleotides read TGTGCCAGCAGTCGATTCCAAGGGGGCCTTAGCACAGATACGCAGTATTTT. Residues: CASSRFQGGLSTDTQYF. The chain recombines TRBV27 with TRBJ2-3; 7 bases map to TRBD1. Germline CDR1 is MNHEY and CDR2 is SMNVEV (reference sequence). Trimming at V came to 5 bases and at J to 0 bases, leaving 11 bases not matched to a gene. The CDR3 sequence is 17 residues long.

This clonotype came up many times. The chain has TRBV11-1 and TRBJ1-1, with no clear D. CDR1 SGHAT and CDR2 FQDESV come from the germline V gene (reference sequence). Trimming stripped 6 bases from V and 2 bases from J, with 10 bases between. The CDR3 runs 13 residues. CDR3: CASRRTANTEAFF. CDR3 in DNA: TGTGCCAGCAGGCGAACAGCCAACACTGAAGCTTTCTTT.

This clonotype has a count of ten or more. The chain carries TRBV6-1 and TRBJ1-2; D is unclear. V was pared by 5 bases and J by 0 bases, with 13 bases between. The CDR3 has 15 amino acids. Germline-derived CDR1 and CDR2 are MNHNS and SASEGT. In DNA form, the CDR3 reads TGTGCCAGCAGTTACGCCCGCATAACTAACTATGGCTACACCTTC. Protein product: CASSYARITNYGYTF.

This clonotype was counted many times. This chain connects TRBV19 to TRBJ1-2; D may be TRBD1 (6 bases). Trimming removed 8 bases at V and 5 bases at J, with 18 bases between. The CDR3 spans 14 residues. The germline CDR1 and CDR2 sequences are LNHDA and SQIVND (reference sequence). This chain's CDR3 is CASSGQLPSYGYTF. The CDR3 region has the DNA TGTGCCAGTTCAGGACAGCTTCCCAGTTATGGCTACACCTTC.